This TCR beta chain was recovered during a study of blood T cells in healthy people across ages. This clonotype was seen just once. Sample-barcoded 5' priming and a J-beta primer mix drove a second PCR of roughly 6 to 12 cycles. TCRdb reanalysed the 5' RACE reads using MiXCR and keeps one entry per CDR3 protein. The sample consists of about a million distinct CDR3 sequences, around 46% of them appearing once. This receptor was obtained from a man younger than 45 in good health. The sample consisted of blood.

The CDR3 region is CSASVGNSNQPQHF. In nucleotides, the CDR3 is TGCAGTGCTAGTGTGGGCAATAGCAATCAGCCCCAGCATTTT. This chain connects TRBV20-1 to TRBJ1-5; no reliable D call. Germline CDR1 and CDR2: DFQATT and SNEGSKA (reference sequence). The CDR3 consists of 14 residues. Trimming removed 3 bases at V and 0 bases at J, with 9 bases between.